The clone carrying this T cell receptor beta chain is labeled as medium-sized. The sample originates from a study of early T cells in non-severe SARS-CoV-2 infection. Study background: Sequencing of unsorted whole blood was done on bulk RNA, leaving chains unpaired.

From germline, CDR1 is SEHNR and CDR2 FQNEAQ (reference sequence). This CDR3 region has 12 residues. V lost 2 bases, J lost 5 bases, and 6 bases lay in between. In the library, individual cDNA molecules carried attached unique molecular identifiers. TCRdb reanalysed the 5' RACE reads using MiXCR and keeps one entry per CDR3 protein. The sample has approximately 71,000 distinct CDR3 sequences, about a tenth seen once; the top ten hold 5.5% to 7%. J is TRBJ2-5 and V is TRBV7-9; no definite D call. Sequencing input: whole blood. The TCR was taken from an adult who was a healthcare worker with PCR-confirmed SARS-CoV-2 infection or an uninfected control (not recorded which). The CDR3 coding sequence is TGTGCCAGCAGCTTATTAGGCGAGACCCAGTACTTC. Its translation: CASSLLGETQYF.